The rows below give T cell receptor beta chains drawn from one sample of a study of post-analysis software for immune sequencing data. MiXCR, run by TCRdb on the PCR reads, gives a single entry per CDR3 protein. The table has roughly 200,000 distinct CDR3 sequences, 29% seen once. The material sequenced was blood. Receptor source: a girl aged 2-17 years with multiple sclerosis. The CDR3 runs from the conserved cysteine through the conserved F or W. A D gene is named only where the DNA matches it firmly. Part of the rows lack a size; the others show once, few, many or a class for expanded clones.

CASSLSGSGNTIYF TGTGCCAGCAGTCTGTCGGGGTCTGGAAACACCATATATTTT TRBV7-9 - TRBJ1-3 -
CSAQQGGSGGGRTQYF TGCAGTGCGCAACAGGGCGGGAGTGGTGGGGGACGTACGCAGTATTTT TRBV20-1 - TRBJ2-3 -
CASSPPLTSGRPLWEQYF TGTGCCAGCAGTCCCCCCTTGACTAGCGGGAGGCCTCTCTGGGAGCAGTACTTC TRBV28 TRBD2 TRBJ2-7 many
CASCMTETDTQYF TGTGCCAGCTGCATGACAGAGACGGATACGCAGTATTTT TRBV18 - TRBJ2-3 -
CASSWGPGVYNEQFF TGTGCCAGCAGTTGGGGACCAGGGGTCTACAATGAGCAGTTCTTC TRBV12-3/TRBV12-4 - TRBJ2-1 many
CASRQTRTGGVWSYNSPLHF TGTGCCAGCAGACAAACCCGGACAGGGGGCGTTTGGTCCTATAATTCACCCCTCCACTTT TRBV28 TRBD1 TRBJ1-6 few
CASSPGWGSYNSPLHF TGCGCCAGCAGCCCTGGATGGGGCTCCTATAATTCACCCCTCCACTTT TRBV5-1 - TRBJ1-6 few
CASSFIGQGSISNTEAFF TGCGCCAGCAGCTTCATAGGACAGGGGAGCATTTCGAACACTGAAGCTTTCTTT TRBV5-1 TRBD1 TRBJ1-1 few
CASSPPVGGAGEKLFF TGTGCCAGCAGCCCCCCGGTGGGGGGGGCGGGTGAAAAACTGTTTTTT TRBV2 - TRBJ1-4 -
CASSYPSNEQFF TGTGCCAGCAGTTACCCTAGCAATGAGCAGTTCTTC TRBV6-2/TRBV6-3 - TRBJ2-1 few
CASSAWDTEAFF TGTGCCAGCAGCGCGTGGGACACTGAAGCTTTCTTT TRBV14 - TRBJ1-1 -
CASSPTGRGREKLFF TGTGCCAGCAGCCCGACAGGGCGAGGACGCGAAAAACTGTTTTTT TRBV3-1 TRBD1 TRBJ1-4 few
CSARTGIEAFF TGCAGTGCCAGGACAGGGATTGAAGCTTTCTTT TRBV20-1 TRBD1 TRBJ1-1 -
CATLSRDFHEQYF TGTGCCACCCTGTCCCGGGACTTCCACGAGCAGTACTTC TRBV28 - TRBJ2-7 many
CASSFGSTYEQYF TGCGCCAGCAGCTTTGGAAGTACCTACGAGCAGTACTTC TRBV5-1 - TRBJ2-7 once
CSVVATDTQYF TGCAGCGTTGTGGCGACAGATACGCAGTATTTT TRBV29-1 - TRBJ2-3 -
CASSYASMRVGAEAFF TGTGCCAGCAGTTACGCCTCTATGAGGGTAGGTGCTGAAGCTTTCTTT TRBV6-2/TRBV6-3 - TRBJ1-1 -
CASSVEQGPGRTEAFF TGTGCCAGCAGCGTAGAGCAAGGGCCAGGGAGGACTGAAGCTTTCTTT TRBV9 - TRBJ1-1 -
CVSSLGLATDTQYF TGTGTCAGCAGCTTGGGACTAGCCACAGATACGCAGTATTTT TRBV7-2 TRBD2 TRBJ2-3 -
CASSKFSPRGTSGRRNTGELFF TGCGCCAGCAGCAAATTTAGCCCTCGTGGGACTAGCGGGAGAAGGAACACCGGGGAGCTGTTTTTT TRBV5-1 TRBD2 TRBJ2-2 -
CSAKSPGTGTYEQYF TGCAGTGCTAAGAGCCCCGGGACAGGGACCTACGAGCAGTACTTC TRBV20-1 TRBD1 TRBJ2-7 few
CSAFGNEQFF TGCAGTGCTTTTGGTAATGAGCAGTTCTTC TRBV20-1 - TRBJ2-1 many
CASSPPDRVGQPQHF TGTGCCAGCAGTCCCCCTGACAGGGTCGGTCAGCCCCAGCATTTT TRBV28 TRBD1 TRBJ1-5 few
CASSYDSSSYEQYF TGTGCCAGCAGTTACGACAGTAGCTCCTACGAGCAGTACTTC TRBV6-6 - TRBJ2-7 few
CASSYGQEPEKLFF TGTGCCAGTAGTTACGGACAGGAACCTGAAAAACTGTTTTTT TRBV19 TRBD1 TRBJ1-4 -
CASSRSGGRDEKLFF TGTGCCAGCAGCCGCTCTGGGGGGCGGGATGAAAAACTGTTTTTT TRBV5-5 - TRBJ1-4 -
CASSLTLTYEQYF TGTGCCAGCAGTTTAACCCTGACCTACGAGCAGTACTTC TRBV28 - TRBJ2-7 few